This T cell receptor beta chain was sequenced for a study of cytomegalovirus exposure and HLA in healthy donors. 13 Jbeta primers and 60 Vbeta primers were used for the PCR. Some clones are missing from TCRdb's copy, which holds only in-frame ones; the method was immunoSEQ multiplex PCR. Its clone listing holds 140,000 or so clones. Study results and caveats: When presence/absence was analysed, sequencing depth was taken to be roughly uniform across donors. Analysis was performed later, and it showed HLA-associated TCR beta chains to be more clonally expanded than equally common others.

About this clone: Its cognate antigen is unknown.

The clonotype was recovered from a male donor in good health and CMV-seronegative. Sequenced sample: PBMCs.

The DNA of the CDR3 is TGTGCCAGCTGTCCAGGGAAAGTTCCCGAGCAGTACTTC. This gives the protein CASCPGKVPEQYF. V gene TRBV7-9 combines with J gene TRBJ2-7; D perhaps matches TRBD1 (5 bases). Germline-derived CDR1 and CDR2 are SEHNR and FQNEAQ (reference sequence). Trimming took 8 bases from V and 6 from J, leaving 17 bases between them. The CDR3 is made up of 13 amino acids.